This TCR beta chain was captured in a study of T cell responses to AZD1222 COVID-19 vaccine. As for this clone: Its antigen is undetermined.

Second-dose groups at about 4 or about 12 weeks were pooled. Study-level findings and limits: Sampled repertoires all dated from after the peak T cell response. CD4 TCRs covered the whole spike, strongest at regions 160-218 and 743-854. The study reported that nearly half of spike-specific TCRs target unmutated variant regions.

Germline CDR1 reads SNHLY; CDR2 reads FYNNEI. The V end lost 3 bases, the J end lost 8 bases, and 25 bases lay between the germline ends. The CDR3 is 17 amino acids. Clones were read by immunoSEQ multiplex PCR, and TCRdb kept only the in-frame ones, dropping some. The sample consists of around 140,000 clones, 80% to 95% of them appearing once. The sequencing here drew on peripheral blood, taken 28 days after the second AZD1222 dose. J is TRBJ1-2 and V is TRBV2, with a tentative D call TRBD1 (5 bases). This TCR derives from an adult who received the AZD1222 COVID-19 vaccine. CDR3 DNA sequence: TGTGCCAGCAGTGAGACAGTGGGGGACGGACCGGGTAGGGGCTACACCTTC. Protein product: CASSETVGDGPGRGYTF.